The 25 T cell receptor beta chains in this list originate from one sample, sequenced in a study of blood T cell repertoires in COVID-19. The assay was immunoSEQ multiplex PCR, and TCRdb's table has in-frame clones only and misses some. The sample has 180,000 or so clones, under 90% seen once; the top ten hold roughly 20%. The specimen was peripheral blood. These receptors all stem from a person aged 70 to 85 with COVID-19, enrolled during active disease.

This clone has just one count. V and J are TRBV6-5 and TRBJ2-5; no firm D call. Germline CDR1 is MNHEY and CDR2 is SVGAGI. V dropped 6 bases and J dropped 4 bases, with 15 bases sitting between them. This CDR3 is 14 amino acids long. CDR3 bases: TGTGCCAGCAGGGCAGGCTTGGTCGGAGAGACCCAGTACTTC. Its translation: CASRAGLVGETQYF.

The chain carries TRBV5-1 and TRBJ2-3; D call uncertain. The CDR3 is 13 residues long. V lost 0 bases and J 11 bases, leaving 13 bases between the germline ends. CDR1 is SGHRS, CDR2 YFSETQ, per germline. CDR3: CASSLGNPSLQYF. CDR3 nucleotides: TGCGCCAGCAGCTTGGGAAATCCTAGTCTGCAGTATTTT.

This rearrangement joins TRBV6-2 or TRBV6-3 to TRBJ2-1; 7 bases are shared with TRBD2. Trimming took 5 bases from V and 10 from J; bases not matched to a gene: 8. The CDR3 spans 13 residues. Looked up from germline, CDR1 is MNHEY and CDR2 is SVGEGT. The CDR3: CASSRAGAVEQFF. DNA of the CDR3: TGTGCCAGCAGTAGGGCGGGAGCGGTAGAGCAGTTCTTC.

J is TRBJ2-1 and V is TRBV7-2, with 10 bases identical to TRBD1. The junction had 6 bases not matched to a gene; V was cut back by 6 bases and J by 1 base. This CDR3 spans 16 amino acids. Germline V CDR1 and CDR2: SGHTA, FQGNSA. The CDR3 DNA follows: TGTGCCAGCAGATCACCGGGACAGGGGTCCTACAATGAGCAGTTCTTC. Translation gives CASRSPGQGSYNEQFF.

The rearrangement uses TRBV7-8 and TRBJ2-3; 14 bases line up with TRBD2. V was clipped by 11 bases and J by 0 bases; unmatched bases: 7. The germline gives CDR1 SGHVS, CDR2 FQNEAQ. The CDR3 loop spans 16 amino acids. CDR3 residues: CALGLAGGLSTDTQYF. DNA of the CDR3: TGTGCCTTAGGACTAGCGGGGGGCCTTAGCACAGATACGCAGTATTTT.

The sample holds one count of this clone. The chain is built from TRBV5-1 and TRBJ2-1; 9 positions agree with TRBD2. The CDR3 totals 21 residues. V lost 4 bases, J lost 0 bases, and 20 bases stayed unmatched. Germline CDR1 SGHRS, CDR2 YFSETQ. The CDR3 bases are TGCGCCAGCAGCCCAGGCGGGGGACTAGCAGGGTCGGGGAACTCCTACAATGAGCAGTTCTTC. Amino acids: CASSPGGGLAGSGNSYNEQFF.

The genes are TRBV4-1 and TRBJ2-2, with TRBD2 matching over 7 bases. The CDR3 has 16 amino acids. V lost 1 base, J lost 2 bases, and 4 bases stayed unmatched. Per the germline V gene, CDR1 is MGHRA and CDR2 is YSYEKL. CDR3 region: CASSQVGEGNTGELFF. The CDR3 DNA reads as TGCGCCAGCAGCCAAGTAGGGGAGGGTAACACCGGGGAGCTGTTTTTT.

V is TRBV27 and J is TRBJ2-4; D might be TRBD2 (5 bases). Trimming cost V 11 bases and J 0 bases, with 14 bases left between them. CDR1 and CDR2 from the germline V gene are MNHEY and SMNVEV (reference sequence). The CDR3 spans 14 residues. The CDR3 loop is CACSQAGAKNIQYF. The CDR3 DNA reads as TGTGCCTGCTCCCAGGCGGGAGCCAAAAACATTCAGTACTTC.

This clone was counted only a few times. The chain uses TRBV2 and TRBJ1-1, with D unclear. V shed 6 bases and J shed 11 bases, with 22 bases lying between them. The CDR3 spans 14 residues. Germline V gene data show CDR1 as SNHLY and CDR2 as FYNNEI. The CDR3: CASSRPVAGMGAFF. CDR3 nucleotide sequence: TGTGCCAGCAGCCGTCCGGTGGCGGGTATGGGCGCTTTCTTT. Combining the CDR3 with reference TRBV2 and TRBJ1-1 gives the whole variable domain EPEVTQTPSHQVTQMGQEVILRCVPISNHLYFYWYRQILGQKVEFLVSFYNNEISEKSEIFDDQFSVERPDGSNFTLKIRSTKLEDSAMYFCASSRPVAGMGAFFGQGTRLTVV.

The sample holds one count of this clone. The chain couples TRBV14 to TRBJ2-7, with 8 positions matching TRBD1. This CDR3 spans 14 amino acids. Germline loops: CDR1 SGHDN, CDR2 FVKESK. V gave up 4 bases and J gave up 6 bases; unmatched junction bases: 8. CDR3 in amino acids: CASSRRQGLSEQYF. The CDR3 DNA follows: TGTGCCAGCAGCCGAAGACAGGGGCTCTCCGAGCAGTACTTC.

This chain connects TRBV19 to TRBJ1-4, with a tentative D call TRBD1 (5 bases). The germline V and J ends were trimmed by 9 bases and 1 base, with 12 bases remaining between them. The germline V gene has CDR1 LNHDA and CDR2 SQIVND (reference sequence). This CDR3 region has 14 residues. The CDR3: CASAYRRTNEKLFF. CDR3 bases: TGTGCCAGCGCTTACAGGCGAACTAATGAAAAACTGTTTTTT.

V usage is TRBV28 and J usage is TRBJ1-1, with a possible D match to TRBD1 (6 bases). V was shortened by 4 bases and J by 3 bases, with 9 bases between the two germline ends. This CDR3 contains 13 residues. Germline-derived CDR1 and CDR2 are MDHEN and SYDVKM. The CDR3 DNA reads as TGTGCCAGCAGTTACGGGGGGCACACTGAAGCTTTCTTT. Amino acids: CASSYGGHTEAFF.

The CDR3 here is CATSRVPPGFQETQYF. The CDR3 nucleotides are TGTGCCACCAGCAGAGTCCCCCCGGGATTCCAAGAGACCCAGTACTTC. The chain has TRBV15 and TRBJ2-5; maybe TRBD2 (5 bases). Germline assignment: CDR1 LNHNV and CDR2 YYDKDF (reference sequence). This CDR3 is 16 amino acids long. The germline V and J ends were trimmed by 1 base and 1 base, with 13 bases remaining between them. Full variable domain (rest looked up from reference TRBV15 and TRBJ2-5): DAMVIQNPRYQVTQFGKPVTLSCSQTLNHNVMYWYQQKSSQAPKLLFHYYDKDFNNEADTPDNFQSRRPNTSFCFLDIRSPGLGDTAMYLCATSRVPPGFQETQYFGPGTRLLVL.

The CDR3, as DNA: TGCGCCAGCAGCTTGGGCCTAGGCAGGGGGCAATTAGATACGCAGTATTTT. Translated: CASSLGLGRGQLDTQYF. The chain uses TRBV5-1 and TRBJ2-3, with TRBD1 identical over 8 bases. This CDR3 has 17 residues. J lost 5 bases, V lost 0 bases, and 11 bases had no gene match. Germline-derived CDR1 and CDR2 are SGHRS and YFSETQ.

This chain links TRBV7-3 with TRBJ1-1; TRBD1 might be the D (6 bases). V was clipped by 5 bases and J by 1 base, with 14 bases between them. Per germline, CDR1 SGHTA and CDR2 FQGTGA. The CDR3 spans 15 residues. The DNA of the CDR3 is TGTGCCAGCAGCCTCTCTGGACAGAGGAACACTGAAGCTTTCTTT. As protein: CASSLSGQRNTEAFF.

The rearrangement joins TRBV28 to TRBJ2-7; D is possibly TRBD1 (6 bases). The CDR3 is 14 amino acids. V gave up 4 bases and J gave up 3 bases, with 13 bases separating them. Germline CDR1 is MDHEN and CDR2 is SYDVKM. The chain's CDR3 is CASSSLGQDYEQYF. DNA of the CDR3: TGTGCCAGCAGTTCTTTGGGACAAGACTACGAGCAGTACTTC.

Here the CDR3 DNA reads TGTGCCAGCAGCTTAGACGGCGGCTCCTACAATGAGCAGTTCTTC. Encoded protein: CASSLDGGSYNEQFF. This rearrangement joins TRBV7-6 to TRBJ2-1; D remains ambiguous. This CDR3 has 15 residues. Trimming removed 1 base at V and 0 bases at J, with 7 bases between. Germline V lookup: CDR1 SGHVS, CDR2 FNYEAQ.

This chain uses TRBV12-3 or TRBV12-4 with TRBJ1-1; D gene uncertain. V was cut by 3 bases and J by 4 bases, with 6 bases left in between. CDR3 length equals 12 residues. The CDR3 sequence: CASSFIGTEAFF. The CDR3 DNA sequence: TGTGCCAGCAGTTTTATCGGCACTGAAGCTTTCTTT.

This chain joins TRBV27 and TRBJ1-5, with D possibly TRBD1 on 6 matching bases. The V gene's germline CDR1 is MNHEY and CDR2 SMNVEV (reference sequence). The CDR3 contains 14 residues. Trimming took off 5 bases at V and 1 base at J, with 9 bases between the two ends. CDR3 loop: CASSPQGSNQPQHF. CDR3 coding DNA: TGTGCCAGCAGTCCACAGGGCAGCAATCAGCCCCAGCATTTT.

V gene TRBV11-3 combines with J gene TRBJ1-5; 7 bases line up with TRBD1. J gave up 4 bases and V 2 bases, and 14 bases lay outside the gene matches. Germline assignment: CDR1 SGHNT and CDR2 YENEEA. This CDR3 has 18 amino acids. CDR3 sequence (DNA): TGTGCCAGCAGCTTATACCTCCTCCCGGACAGGAAAAATCAGCCCCAGCATTTT. It yields the protein CASSLYLLPDRKNQPQHF.

J is TRBJ2-5 and V is TRBV7-2; D is possibly TRBD2 (6 bases). CDR3 length: 16 residues. V shed 1 base and J shed 4 bases, with 16 bases lying between them. Per germline, CDR1 SGHTA and CDR2 FQGNSA. The CDR3 coding sequence is TGTGCCAGCAGCTTAGACGGGGCTAGCGCGGGAGAGACCCAGTACTTC. This codes for CASSLDGASAGETQYF. The full variable domain, its missing parts supplied by reference TRBV7-2 and TRBJ2-5, is GAGVSQSPSNKVTEKGKDVELRCDPISGHTALYWYRQSLGQGLEFLIYFQGNSAPDKSGLPSDRFSAERTGGSVSTLTIQRTQQEDSAVYLCASSLDGASAGETQYFGPGTRLLVL.

The V gene is TRBV10-3, the J gene TRBJ1-6; perhaps TRBD1 as D (5 bases). The germline V gene has CDR1 ENHRY and CDR2 SYGVKD. This CDR3 region has 16 residues. V lost 5 bases to trimming and J lost 5 bases, with 16 bases between them. CDR3 loop: CAISPIDRGDNSPLHF. CDR3 sequence (DNA): TGTGCCATCAGTCCTATCGACAGAGGAGATAATTCACCCCTCCACTTT.

This chain links TRBV19 with TRBJ1-5, with D hard to call. CDR1 and CDR2 from the germline V gene are LNHDA and SQIVND (reference sequence). Trimming removed 5 bases at V and 1 base at J, with 12 bases between. The CDR3 consists of 15 residues. DNA for the CDR3: TGTGCCAGTAGTTTCGTTCAGAACAGCAATCAGCCCCAGCATTTT. Its protein product is CASSFVQNSNQPQHF.

The V and J genes are TRBV18 and TRBJ1-1; 8 bases map to TRBD1. The CDR3 is 14 amino acids. J gave up 3 bases and V 7 bases, and 7 bases lay outside the gene matches. In germline, CDR1 is KGHSH, CDR2 LQKENI. DNA for the CDR3: TGTGCCAGCTGCCGGGACAGGACGGACACTGAAGCTTTCTTT. Protein product: CASCRDRTDTEAFF.

The genes are TRBV7-2 and TRBJ2-5; 7 nucleotides align to TRBD1. The germline CDR1 and CDR2 sequences are SGHTA and FQGNSA. This CDR3 spans 15 amino acids. V lost 5 bases to trimming and J lost 2 bases; unmatched junction nucleotides: 8. Here the CDR3 DNA reads TGTGCCAGCAGCCCTAGGGACAGACAACAAGAGACCCAGTACTTC. Encoded protein: CASSPRDRQQETQYF.